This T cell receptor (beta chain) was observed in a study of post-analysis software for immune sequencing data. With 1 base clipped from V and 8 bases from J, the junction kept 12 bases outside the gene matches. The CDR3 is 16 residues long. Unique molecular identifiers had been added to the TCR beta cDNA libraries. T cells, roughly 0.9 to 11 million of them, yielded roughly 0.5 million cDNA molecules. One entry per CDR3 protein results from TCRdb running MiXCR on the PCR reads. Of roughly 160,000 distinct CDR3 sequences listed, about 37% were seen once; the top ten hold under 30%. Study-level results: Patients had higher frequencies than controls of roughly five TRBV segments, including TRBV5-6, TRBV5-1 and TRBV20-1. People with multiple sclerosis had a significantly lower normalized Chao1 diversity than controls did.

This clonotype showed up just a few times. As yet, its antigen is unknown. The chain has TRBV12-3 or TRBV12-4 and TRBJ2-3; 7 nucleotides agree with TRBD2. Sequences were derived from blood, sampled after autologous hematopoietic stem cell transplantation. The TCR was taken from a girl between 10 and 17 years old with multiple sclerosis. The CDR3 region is CASSLDRGGPSGTQYF. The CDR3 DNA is TGTGCCAGCAGTTTAGATAGGGGAGGGCCCAGCGGTACGCAGTATTTT.